Listed below are T cell receptor beta chains from one sample, sequenced in a study of cytomegalovirus exposure and HLA in healthy donors. This table comes from immunoSEQ multiplex PCR, and its TCRdb copy is limited to in-frame clones, with some not included. The table has tens of thousands of clones, more than 60% seen once. The sample comprised PBMCs. All receptors derive from a man younger than 40 in good health and CMV-seronegative. Each CDR3 is given with its conserved first and last residue. A D gene is named only where the DNA matches it firmly. Some rows mark clone size as missing; the rest say once, few, many or name a class of expanded clone.

clone_size: NA
cdr3_length: 13
v_call: TRBV18
d_call: NA
j_call: TRBJ2-1
cdr3_aa: CASSPPSVPEQFF
cdr3_nt: TGTGCCAGCTCACCACCTAGCGTTCCGGAGCAGTTCTTC

clone_size: NA
cdr3_length: 16
v_call: TRBV7-2
d_call: NA
j_call: TRBJ1-5
cdr3_aa: CASSLADSYSNQPQHF
cdr3_nt: TGTGCCAGCAGCTTAGCAGACAGTTATAGCAATCAGCCCCAGCATTTT

clone_size: NA
cdr3_length: 13
v_call: TRBV27
d_call: NA
j_call: TRBJ2-5
cdr3_aa: CASSHPGVETQYF
cdr3_nt: TGTGCCAGCAGTCACCCGGGGGTAGAGACCCAGTACTTC

clone_size: NA
cdr3_length: 18
v_call: TRBV7-3
d_call: NA
j_call: TRBJ2-6
cdr3_aa: CASSFITPGSAGANVLTF
cdr3_nt: TGTGCCAGCAGCTTCATAACCCCAGGGTCGGCTGGGGCCAACGTCCTGACTTTC

clone_size: NA
cdr3_length: 15
v_call: TRBV5-1
d_call: TRBD1
j_call: TRBJ1-2
cdr3_aa: CASSLERGLSYGYTF
cdr3_nt: TGCGCCAGCAGCTTGGAAAGGGGGCTAAGCTATGGCTACACCTTC

clone_size: NA
cdr3_length: 18
v_call: TRBV28
d_call: TRBD2
j_call: TRBJ2-7
cdr3_aa: CASSPVGLAGDTSYEQYF
cdr3_nt: TGTGCCAGCAGCCCCGTGGGTCTAGCGGGGGACACCTCCTACGAGCAGTACTTC

clone_size: NA
cdr3_length: 17
v_call: TRBV6-1
d_call: NA
j_call: TRBJ2-3
cdr3_aa: CASSGLALAGGTDTQYF
cdr3_nt: TGTGCCAGCAGTGGGCTAGCGCTAGCCGGGGGAACAGATACGCAGTATTTT

clone_size: NA
cdr3_length: 13
v_call: TRBV9
d_call: TRBD2
j_call: TRBJ2-6
cdr3_aa: CASRGVGANVLTF
cdr3_nt: TGTGCCAGCCGGGGGGTCGGGGCCAACGTCCTGACTTTC

clone_size: NA
cdr3_length: 14
v_call: TRBV7-9
d_call: NA
j_call: TRBJ2-5
cdr3_aa: CASSRTGHQETQYF
cdr3_nt: TGTGCCAGCAGCCGAACAGGACACCAAGAGACCCAGTACTTC

clone_size: NA
cdr3_length: 13
v_call: TRBV4-2
d_call: NA
j_call: TRBJ1-2
cdr3_aa: CASSQGDGLAYTF
cdr3_nt: TGTGCCAGCAGCCAGGGAGACGGACTGGCCTACACCTTC

clone_size: NA
cdr3_length: 12
v_call: TRBV29-1
d_call: TRBD1
j_call: TRBJ1-2
cdr3_aa: CSAGQADYGYTF
cdr3_nt: TGCAGCGCTGGACAGGCCGACTATGGCTACACCTTC

clone_size: NA
cdr3_length: 14
v_call: TRBV28
d_call: NA
j_call: TRBJ2-5
cdr3_aa: CASSLWDGKETQYF
cdr3_nt: TGTGCCAGCAGTTTATGGGACGGGAAAGAGACCCAGTACTTC

clone_size: NA
cdr3_length: 18
v_call: TRBV5-1
d_call: TRBD1
j_call: TRBJ1-4
cdr3_aa: CASSGGQGSSGTNEKLFF
cdr3_nt: TGCGCCAGCAGCGGTGGACAGGGGAGCAGTGGGACTAATGAAAAACTGTTTTTT

clone_size: NA
cdr3_length: 15
v_call: TRBV7-7
d_call: TRBD1
j_call: TRBJ2-2
cdr3_aa: CASSPDRVATGELFF
cdr3_nt: TGTGCCAGCAGCCCGGACAGGGTTGCCACCGGGGAGCTGTTTTTT

clone_size: once
cdr3_length: 18
v_call: TRBV4-2
d_call: NA
j_call: TRBJ1-5
cdr3_aa: CASRGDRQGALSNQPQHF
cdr3_nt: TGTGCCAGCAGGGGAGACAGGCAAGGTGCACTAAGCAATCAGCCCCAGCATTTT

clone_size: once
cdr3_length: 12
v_call: TRBV7-9
d_call: NA
j_call: TRBJ1-6
cdr3_aa: CASSRYNSPLHF
cdr3_nt: TGTGCCAGCAGCCGGTATAATTCACCCCTCCACTTT

clone_size: once
cdr3_length: 19
v_call: TRBV2
d_call: TRBD2
j_call: TRBJ2-3
cdr3_aa: CASSGRLAGDLNGGDTQYF
cdr3_nt: TGTGCCAGCAGTGGTCGACTAGCGGGGGACTTAAATGGGGGAGATACGCAGTATTTT

clone_size: NA
cdr3_length: 15
v_call: TRBV7-9
d_call: NA
j_call: TRBJ1-1
cdr3_aa: CASSQGWSTNTEAFF
cdr3_nt: TGTGCCAGCAGCCAGGGATGGTCGACGAACACTGAAGCTTTCTTT

clone_size: NA
cdr3_length: 14
v_call: TRBV7-9
d_call: TRBD2
j_call: TRBJ2-1
cdr3_aa: CASSLIAGGGEQFF
cdr3_nt: TGTGCCAGCAGCTTAATAGCGGGAGGGGGTGAGCAGTTCTTC

clone_size: few
cdr3_length: 19
v_call: TRBV4-1
d_call: TRBD1
j_call: TRBJ1-5
cdr3_aa: CASSQDPGTGGGWNQPQHF
cdr3_nt: TGCGCCAGCAGCCAAGATCCTGGCACAGGGGGAGGTTGGAATCAGCCCCAGCATTTT